These T cell receptor beta chains were read from a single sample in a study of blood T cell repertoires in COVID-19. The method was immunoSEQ multiplex PCR; TCRdb's version includes in-frame clones alone and lacks a portion of them. The data show about 270,000 clones, approximately 89% seen once. Material: PBMCs or T cells enriched from blood (not recorded which). These receptors all stem from a middle-aged woman with acute COVID-19. CDR3s include the opening cysteine and the closing phenylalanine or tryptophan. A D gene is named only where the DNA matches it firmly. Expanded clones get a size class; other rows say once, few or many, or leave the size out.

J | size | D | V | DNA | CDR3
TRBJ1-5 | NA | TRBD1 | TRBV5-1 | TGCGCCAGCAGCTTGGACAGGGGTCAGCCCCAGCATTTT | CASSLDRGQPQHF
TRBJ1-4 | NA | NA | TRBV5-5 | TGTGCCAGCAGCTTGGTTGAAGGGGGAGTTGAAAAACTGTTTTTT | CASSLVEGGVEKLFF
TRBJ1-5 | NA | TRBD1 | TRBV18 | TGTGCCAGCTCACCATCTAGACAGGGTTCGGGCAATCAGCCCCAGCATTTT | CASSPSRQGSGNQPQHF
TRBJ2-7 | NA | NA | TRBV7-8 | TGTGCCAGCAGCTTAGAGCCAGGCTCCTACGAGCAGTACTTC | CASSLEPGSYEQYF
TRBJ1-2 | NA | NA | TRBV11-3 | TGTGCCAGCAGCCAAGGACAGTTCGTAGGCTATGGCTACACCTTC | CASSQGQFVGYGYTF
TRBJ2-3 | NA | NA | TRBV6-5 | TGTGCCAGCAGCGACAGGTACCTTACAGATACGCAGTATTTT | CASSDRYLTDTQYF
TRBJ1-5 | NA | TRBD1 | TRBV5-1 | TGCGCCAGCAGCCTAACCGGACAGGGTAATCAGCCCCAGCATTTT | CASSLTGQGNQPQHF
TRBJ1-4 | NA | NA | TRBV7-2 | TGTGCCAGCAGCCAGGGATCTAGAACAACTAATGAAAAACTGTTTTTT | CASSQGSRTTNEKLFF
TRBJ2-1 | NA | NA | TRBV29-1 | TGCAGCGTAGCCGAGGCCGGGGGTGAGCAGTTCTTC | CSVAEAGGEQFF
TRBJ2-2 | NA | TRBD2 | TRBV19 | TGTGCCAGTAGTATGGCCCCGCTAGCGGGGAACACCGGGGAGCTGTTTTTT | CASSMAPLAGNTGELFF
TRBJ1-3 | NA | NA | TRBV3-1/TRBV3-2 | TGTGCCAGCAGCCTCAAACCTTTACACGCACGAAACACCATATATTTT | CASSLKPLHARNTIYF
TRBJ2-1 | NA | TRBD2 | TRBV10-1 | TGCGCCAGCAGTGACCAGCGGGGCTATTACAATGAGCAGTTCTTC | CASSDQRGYYNEQFF
TRBJ2-2 | NA | NA | TRBV29-1 | TGCAGCGTTGACAGATCGAACACCGGGGAGCTGTTTTTT | CSVDRSNTGELFF
TRBJ2-2 | NA | NA | TRBV21-1 | TGTGCCAGCAGCAAAGAACCAGGGAAAAACACCGGGGAGCTGTTTTTT | CASSKEPGKNTGELFF
TRBJ1-2 | NA | TRBD1 | TRBV3-1/TRBV3-2 | TGTGCCAGCAGCCAAGAATTAAGGGACAGGGGATTACAGGCTGGCTACACCTTC | CASSQELRDRGLQAGYTF
TRBJ2-1 | NA | NA | TRBV7-8 | TGTGCCAGCAGCTCCCTACAGGGACCCCACAATGAGCAGTTCTTC | CASSSLQGPHNEQFF
TRBJ1-4 | NA | TRBD1 | TRBV27 | TGTGCCAGCAGTTTAGAACAGGGGGGAGAAAAACTGTTTTTT | CASSLEQGGEKLFF
TRBJ1-2 | NA | TRBD1 | TRBV3-1/TRBV3-2 | TGTGCCAGCAGCCAGGCAGGGGGCGACAACTATGGCTACACCTTC | CASSQAGGDNYGYTF
TRBJ2-2 | NA | NA | TRBV30 | TGTGCCTGGACCAAAAAGCCAGGGCAGGGGACCTCGAGAATAAACACCGGGGAGCTGTTTTTT | CAWTKKPGQGTSRINTGELFF
TRBJ1-1 | few | NA | TRBV7-3 | TGTGCCAGCAGCTCCGGACAGAACACTGAAGCTTTCTTT | CASSSGQNTEAFF
TRBJ2-6 | NA | TRBD1 | TRBV29-1 | TGCAGCGTTGGGTCGGGACAGGGCAACTCTGGGGCCAACGTCCTGACTTTC | CSVGSGQGNSGANVLTF
TRBJ1-3 | NA | NA | TRBV9 | TGTGCCAGCATGGGCACTAGCTCTGGAAACACCATATATTTT | CASMGTSSGNTIYF
TRBJ1-1 | NA | TRBD1 | TRBV15 | TGTGCCACCAGCATGGACAGGGGGCGTGGGACTGAAGCTTTCTTT | CATSMDRGRGTEAFF
TRBJ1-1 | NA | NA | TRBV5-5 | TGTGCCAGCAGCTTCAGAGCGGAGAACACTGAAGCTTTCTTT | CASSFRAENTEAFF
TRBJ1-2 | NA | TRBD1 | TRBV7-2 | TGTGCCAGCAGCTTAGCGGACAGGGGAGACTATGGCTACACCTTC | CASSLADRGDYGYTF
TRBJ1-5 | NA | NA | TRBV2 | TGTGCCAGCAGTGAGGCGGAGCCGGAGCCCCAGCATTTT | CASSEAEPEPQHF
TRBJ2-4 | NA | NA | TRBV29-1 | TGCAGCGTTGAAGATCAGGGGTCCAAAAACATTCAGTACTTC | CSVEDQGSKNIQYF
TRBJ1-6 | NA | NA | TRBV19 | TGTGCCAGTAGTAACTACAGGGTCAAAAGTTCACCCCTCCACTTT | CASSNYRVKSSPLHF
TRBJ1-1 | NA | NA | TRBV7-2 | TGTGCCAGCAGCTTGGGGGGGCCTTACACTGAAGCTTTCTTT | CASSLGGPYTEAFF
TRBJ2-1 | NA | TRBD1 | TRBV10-3 | TGTGCCTCCACCGGCGCGGGGACAGGGGGGCGCGATGAGCAGTTCTTC | CASTGAGTGGRDEQFF
TRBJ2-1 | NA | NA | TRBV19 | TGTGCCAGTACCGACCTGCGAAACAGCTACAATGAGCAGTTCTTC | CASTDLRNSYNEQFF
TRBJ1-2 | NA | TRBD1 | TRBV6-6 | TGTGCCAGCAGTTTTGGGACAGGAGGCGGCTACACCTTC | CASSFGTGGGYTF
TRBJ1-1 | NA | NA | TRBV7-9 | TGTGCCAGCAGCTCGCAGGGGAACACTGAAGCTTTCTTT | CASSSQGNTEAFF
TRBJ2-1 | NA | TRBD2 | TRBV9 | TGTGCCAGCAGCGAGGGGCTAGCGGGCCCCAAACAGTTCTTC | CASSEGLAGPKQFF
TRBJ1-5 | few | NA | TRBV5-5 | TGTGCCAGCAGCTTGGGGGAGGATCAGCCCCAGCATTTT | CASSLGEDQPQHF
TRBJ1-5 | NA | NA | TRBV15 | TGTGCCACCAATTTCGGAACAGGATTGGGTCAGCCCCAGCATTTT | CATNFGTGLGQPQHF
TRBJ2-3 | NA | TRBD2 | TRBV7-9 | TGTGCCAGCAGCGAGGGACTAGCGGGAGGTGGAGATACGCAGTATTTT | CASSEGLAGGGDTQYF
TRBJ1-2 | NA | TRBD1 | TRBV12-3/TRBV12-4 | TGTGCCAGCAGTCCGGGACAGGGGTATGGCTACACCTTC | CASSPGQGYGYTF
TRBJ1-1 | NA | TRBD1 | TRBV2 | TGTGCCAGCAGTGACGAGACAGGGCGGCCTGAAGCTTTCTTT | CASSDETGRPEAFF
TRBJ2-1 | few | NA | TRBV13 | TGTGCCAGCACCACCTACAGGGCCTTCTACAATGAGCAGTTCTTC | CASTTYRAFYNEQFF
TRBJ1-3 | NA | NA | TRBV28 | TGTGCCAGCAGTTTTGTGAGCTCTGGAAACACCATATATTTT | CASSFVSSGNTIYF
TRBJ1-2 | NA | NA | TRBV7-9 | TGTGCCAGCAGCCCTAACCGGGACACTAACAAGAGGGGCTACACCTTC | CASSPNRDTNKRGYTF
TRBJ1-2 | NA | TRBD1 | TRBV28 | TGTGCCAGCAGTCTGGGACAGGGTATCTCCTATGGCTACACCTTC | CASSLGQGISYGYTF
TRBJ1-4 | NA | TRBD1 | TRBV18 | TGTGCCAGCTCGCGACAGGGGGCGAGAGATGAAAAACTGTTTTTT | CASSRQGARDEKLFF
TRBJ2-3 | NA | TRBD2 | TRBV6-5 | TGTGCCAGCAGCAGACTAGCGGGAAACACAGATACGCAGTATTTT | CASSRLAGNTDTQYF
TRBJ1-1 | NA | TRBD1 | TRBV28 | TGTGCCAGCAGCATCCAGGGGGCCGGGACTGAAGCTTTCTTT | CASSIQGAGTEAFF
TRBJ2-7 | NA | NA | TRBV29-1 | TGCAGCGTTGAAAAGGGGATCTACGAGCAGTACTTC | CSVEKGIYEQYF
TRBJ1-4 | few | NA | TRBV9 | TGTGCCAGCAGCGTAGGCGTCAGGGCTAATGAAAAACTGTTTTTT | CASSVGVRANEKLFF
TRBJ1-4 | NA | NA | TRBV5-1 | TGCGCCAGCAGCGAGGACACCCAGGGGGAAAAACTGTTTTTT | CASSEDTQGEKLFF
TRBJ2-5 | few | TRBD2 | TRBV6-6 | TGTGCCAGCAGCCTTTATCTTACTGCGGGACTAGCGGCCCCCCAAGAGACCCAGTACTTC | CASSLYLTAGLAAPQETQYF